The 16 T cell receptor beta chains below come from one sample, sequenced in a study of radiotherapy plus CTLA-4 blockade in lung cancer. TCRdb's copy holds only in-frame clones and misses some; the assay was immunoSEQ multiplex PCR. The data contain tens of thousands of clones, about four fifths of them seen just once; the ten biggest clones take up 20% to 30%. Sequencing was performed on peripheral blood, taken from a patient treated with radiotherapy plus ipilimumab. The receptor set was obtained from a human donor with non-small cell lung cancer that progressed on radiotherapy plus ipilimumab.

The genes are TRBV18 and TRBJ2-3, with D possibly TRBD2 on 6 matching bases. Germline CDR1 reads KGHSH; CDR2 reads LQKENI. The CDR3 runs to 13 residues. V dropped 3 bases and J dropped 6 bases, with 10 bases sitting between them. CDR3 protein: CASSPLAGDTQYF. Written as DNA, the CDR3 is TGTGCCAGCTCACCCCTGGCGGGGGATACGCAGTATTTT.

The V call is TRBV9, the J call TRBJ2-3; D is undetermined. Trimming removed 0 bases at V and 4 bases at J, with 9 bases between. Germline V gene sequence: CDR1 SGDLS, CDR2 YYNGEE. The CDR3 is 14 residues long. The CDR3 region is CASSVASLADTQYF. Here the CDR3 DNA reads TGTGCCAGCAGCGTAGCAAGTTTGGCAGATACGCAGTATTTT.

V is TRBV5-1 and J is TRBJ2-3; 9 bases agree with TRBD1. From germline, CDR1 is SGHRS and CDR2 YFSETQ. This CDR3 is 16 amino acids long. The trim removed 4 bases at V and 4 bases at J, leaving 10 bases unmatched. The CDR3: CASSGGQGRRSDTQYF. DNA of the CDR3: TGCGCCAGCAGCGGGGGACAGGGAAGAAGGTCAGATACGCAGTATTTT.

The V call is TRBV18, the J call TRBJ2-1, with 11 nucleotides matching TRBD2. V was clipped by 3 bases and J by 4 bases; unmatched bases: 8. This CDR3 is 17 amino acids long. From germline, CDR1 is KGHSH and CDR2 LQKENI. CDR3 coding DNA: TGTGCCAGCTCACCTAAGACTAGCGGGATTGGTTACAATGAGCAGTTCTTC. Translated, it gives CASSPKTSGIGYNEQFF.

Turning to this clone: At the DNA level, this CDR3 is encoded by other sequences in the same sample as well. V gene TRBV18 combines with J gene TRBJ2-5; D may match TRBD1 or TRBD2 (6 bases each). Between the trimmed V and J ends, which lost 3 bases and 5 bases, there was a span of 7 bases. CDR1 is KGHSH and CDR2 is LQKENI in the germline V gene. The CDR3 is 12 residues long. The DNA for the CDR3 is TGTGCCAGCTCACCCGGGGGCGAGACCCAGTACTTC. It specifies CASSPGGETQYF.

This CDR3 reads CASRRQGGEKLFF. For the CDR3, the DNA is TGTGCCAGCAGGCGACAGGGAGGAGAAAAACTGTTTTTT. V gene TRBV6-5 combines with J gene TRBJ1-4, with TRBD1 matching 7 bases. This CDR3 has 13 residues. In germline, CDR1 is MNHEY, CDR2 SVGAGI. J gave up 8 bases and V 6 bases, and 6 bases lay outside the gene matches.

The chain joins TRBV5-1 to TRBJ2-2; TRBD2 matches 7 bases. The CDR3 covers 15 residues. Germline CDR1 is SGHRS and CDR2 is YFSETQ. V lost 1 base, J lost 4 bases, and 4 bases stayed unmatched. This chain's CDR3 is CASSLTTSSTGELFF. DNA of the CDR3: TGCGCCAGCAGCTTGACGACTAGCTCCACCGGGGAGCTGTTTTTT.

V gene TRBV13 combines with J gene TRBJ1-4; TRBD1 is a possible D gene (5 bases). The CDR3 totals 14 residues. V lost 5 bases, J lost 7 bases, and 14 bases lay in between. Germline CDR1 reads PRHDT; CDR2 reads FYEKMQ (reference sequence). The CDR3 sequence is CASSPPGTPEKLFF. In DNA form, the CDR3 reads TGTGCCAGCAGCCCCCCGGGGACCCCTGAAAAACTGTTTTTT.

Here the CDR3 reads CASSSTGGTSGRVGIGELFF. Written as DNA, the CDR3 is TGTGCCAGCAGCTCGACGGGGGGGACTAGCGGGAGGGTCGGAATCGGGGAGCTGTTTTTT. The rearrangement joins TRBV28 to TRBJ2-2; 16 bases are a match to TRBD2. Germline CDR1 reads MDHEN; CDR2 reads SYDVKM. With V trimmed by 6 bases and J by 7 bases, 17 bases remained unmatched. The CDR3 has 20 amino acids.

The CDR3 reads CASSLVGGTYNEQFF. CDR3 coding DNA: TGTGCCAGCAGCTTAGTGGGAGGAACCTACAATGAGCAGTTCTTC. The chain links TRBV11-2 to TRBJ2-1; D may be TRBD2 (6 bases). This CDR3 is 15 amino acids long. In germline, CDR1 is SGHAT, CDR2 FQNNGV. The V gene lost 1 base and the J gene lost 2 bases, with 9 bases spanning the gap.

A word on this clone: Because it lacks the conserved phenylalanine or tryptophan at the end, this CDR3 is likely a read error. The CDR3, as DNA: TGTGCCAGCAGTGAATCGCAGCCAATACTACTTTCCTACGAGCAGTACCTC. This codes for CASSESQPILLSYEQYL. This chain uses TRBV2 with TRBJ2-7; D uncertain. The germline gives CDR1 SNHLY, CDR2 FYNNEI. The CDR3 runs 17 residues. Trimming removed 2 bases at V and 1 base at J, with 18 bases between.

This clone was detected a few times. The chain joins TRBV19 to TRBJ1-4, with 10 nucleotides matching TRBD1. Trimming cost V 6 bases and J 0 bases; bases outside gene matches: 1. Germline V CDR1 and CDR2: LNHDA, SQIVND (reference sequence). This CDR3 comprises 15 residues. CDR3 coding DNA: TGTGCCAGTAGAGACAGGGGGCCAACTAATGAAAAACTGTTTTTT. As protein: CASRDRGPTNEKLFF.

This clone was seen just once. This chain joins TRBV7-6 and TRBJ1-3; the D gene is possibly TRBD1 (5 bases). The CDR3 has 13 residues. V gave up 5 bases and J gave up 4 bases, with 9 bases separating them. Germline V gene lookup returns CDR1 SGHVS and CDR2 FNYEAQ. The CDR3 bases are TGTGCCAGCAGCCTTGACAGAGGAAACACCATATATTTT. Translated: CASSLDRGNTIYF. The whole variable domain, filled in from reference TRBV7-6 and TRBJ1-3, reads GAGVSQSPRYKVTKRGQDVALRCDPISGHVSLYWYRQALGQGPEFLTYFNYEAQQDKSGLPNDRFSAERPEGSISTLTIQRTEQRDSAMYRCASSLDRGNTIYFGEGSWLTVV.

The chain recombines TRBV7-3 with TRBJ2-1; D is perhaps TRBD1 (6 bases). Trimming cost V 6 bases and J 10 bases, with 16 bases left between them. This CDR3 has 13 residues. CDR1 is SGHTA and CDR2 is FQGTGA in the germline V gene. The CDR3 DNA reads TGTGCCAGCAGGGAAACTAGAGGGGGAGAGCAGTTCTTC. Its translation: CASRETRGGEQFF. Together with reference TRBV7-3 and TRBJ2-1, the CDR3 gives the full variable domain: GAGVSQTPSNKVTEKGKYVELRCDPISGHTALYWYRQSLGQGPEFLIYFQGTGAADDSGLPNDRFFAVRPEGSVSTLKIQRTERGDSAVYLCASRETRGGEQFFGPGTRLTVL.

The chain is built from TRBV5-6 and TRBJ1-1, with TRBD1 identical over 11 bases. Germline assignment: CDR1 SGHDT and CDR2 YYEEEE. The junction had 3 bases not matched to a gene; V was cut back by 5 bases and J by 0 bases. The CDR3 loop spans 15 amino acids. The CDR3 spells CASRDRGLLNTEAFF. CDR3 DNA: TGTGCCAGCAGGGACAGGGGGCTACTGAACACTGAAGCTTTCTTT.

V usage is TRBV30 and J usage is TRBJ1-5; TRBD1 matches 7 bases. The germline V gene has CDR1 GTSNPN and CDR2 SVGIG (reference sequence). V lost 2 bases and J lost 4; bases outside the gene matches: 5. The CDR3 totals 14 residues. The CDR3 protein is CAWSRGQPNQPQHF. The DNA of the CDR3 is TGTGCCTGGAGTCGGGGACAGCCAAATCAGCCCCAGCATTTT. The entire variable domain, with the rest obtained from reference TRBV30 and TRBJ1-5, is as follows: SQTIHQWPATLVQPVGSPLSLECTVEGTSNPNLYWYRQAAGRGLQLLFYSVGIGQISSEVPQNLSASRPQDRQFILSSKKLLLSDSGFYLCAWSRGQPNQPQHFGDGTRLSIL.